A selection of T cell receptor beta chains follows, all from one sample in a study of Ad26.COV2.S vaccination and SARS-CoV-2 variants. The method was immunoSEQ multiplex PCR; TCRdb's version includes in-frame clones alone and lacks a portion of them. The table lists about 440,000 clones, around nine tenths of them singletons. The starting material was peripheral blood, obtained in a trial of Ad26.COV2.S vaccine versus placebo. These receptors were taken from a person aged 18-60 years who received the Ad26.COV2.S COVID-19 vaccine or a placebo. CDR3s include the opening cysteine and the closing phenylalanine or tryptophan. The D gene is left open where the match is weak. Clone size is shown for a subset of rows, as once, few, many or a class of expanded clone.

TRBV7-9	TRBJ1-2	many	-	TGTGCCAGCAGCTCGGCCGACGGAGCTCAGCGGTTTGGGTATGGCTACACCTTC	CASSSADGAQRFGYGYTF
TRBV12-5	TRBJ2-5	once	-	TGTGCTAGTGGTTTGGTAGGGGGGAATAGGGAGTACTTC	CASGLVGGNREYF
TRBV7-9	TRBJ1-1	-	-	TGTGCCAGCAGCTTAGCGCAGTTTCGGGAAAACACTGAAGCTTTCTTT	CASSLAQFRENTEAFF
TRBV5-6	TRBJ2-7	once	TRBD1	TGTGCCAGCAGCTCGGCCGGGACAGGGGGAATCTACGAGCAGTACTTC	CASSSAGTGGIYEQYF
TRBV28	TRBJ2-2	-	-	TGTGCCAGCAGCCCTCCGGCCGGAGACACCGGGGAGCTGTTTTTT	CASSPPAGDTGELFF
TRBV30	TRBJ1-2	-	-	TGTGCCTGGAGTGTTTTGGGGATTTTAGGCTACACCTTC	CAWSVLGILGYTF
TRBV30	TRBJ1-2	-	-	TGTGCCTGGAGTGTATTGGGGAGTGGGACACGGGTTTCCAGCAACTATGGCTACACCTTC	CAWSVLGSGTRVSSNYGYTF
TRBV9	TRBJ2-3	-	TRBD2	TGTGCCAGCAGCCCTTGGGTAGCGGGAGCCCCAGATACGCAGTATTTT	CASSPWVAGAPDTQYF
TRBV7-9	TRBJ1-2	-	-	TGTGCCAGCAGCTTACCGCCGGCTAACTATGGCTACACCTTC	CASSLPPANYGYTF
TRBV30	TRBJ1-4	-	-	TGTGCCTGGAGGAGGGCCGGGGGTACTAATGAAAAACTGTTTTTT	CAWRRAGGTNEKLFF
TRBV28	TRBJ1-5	-	-	TGTGCCAGCAGTTTTCATCGTGCGGACAATCAGCCCCAGCATTTT	CASSFHRADNQPQHF
TRBV3-1/TRBV3-2	TRBJ2-7	-	-	TGTGCCAGCAGCCCCTCCTGGAGTTTCTCCTACGAGCAGTACTTC	CASSPSWSFSYEQYF
TRBV6-5	TRBJ2-7	once	-	TGTGCCAGCAGTTACTCGGCAGGGTTACCCTACGAGCAGTACTTC	CASSYSAGLPYEQYF
TRBV11-3	TRBJ2-3	once	-	TGTGCCAGCAGCTTAGCAACTTCGGGACTCGACTCAGGTGCGCAGTATTTT	CASSLATSGLDSGAQYF
TRBV4-3	TRBJ1-1	-	-	TGCGCCAGCAGCCAAGTACCTGGGTATGAAGCTTTCTTT	CASSQVPGYEAFF